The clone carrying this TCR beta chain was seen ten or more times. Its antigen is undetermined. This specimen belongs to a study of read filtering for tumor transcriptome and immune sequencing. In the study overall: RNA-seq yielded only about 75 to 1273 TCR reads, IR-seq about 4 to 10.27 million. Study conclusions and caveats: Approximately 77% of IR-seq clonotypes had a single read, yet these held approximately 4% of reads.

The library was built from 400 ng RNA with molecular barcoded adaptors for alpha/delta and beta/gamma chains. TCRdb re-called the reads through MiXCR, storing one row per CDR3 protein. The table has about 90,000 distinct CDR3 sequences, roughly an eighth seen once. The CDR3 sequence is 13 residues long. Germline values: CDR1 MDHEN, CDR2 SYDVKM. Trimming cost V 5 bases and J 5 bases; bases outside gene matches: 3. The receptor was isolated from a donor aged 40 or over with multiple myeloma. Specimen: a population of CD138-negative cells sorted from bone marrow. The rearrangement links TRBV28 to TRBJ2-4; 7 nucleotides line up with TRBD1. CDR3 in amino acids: CASSKGAENIQYF. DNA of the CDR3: TGTGCCAGCAGTAAGGGGGCGGAAAACATTCAGTACTTC.